Listed below are T cell receptor beta chains from one sample, sequenced in a study of blood T cell repertoires in COVID-19. The data were produced by immunoSEQ multiplex PCR, yet TCRdb's version contains in-frame clones alone and is incomplete. This table holds around 80,000 clones, around three quarters found once. Specimen: peripheral blood. These TCRs come from a woman aged 80 or over with active or convalescent COVID-19. CDR3s include the opening cysteine and the closing phenylalanine or tryptophan. A D gene is named only where the DNA matches it firmly. A row's size may be missing; if present it is once, few, many or a size class.

V: TRBV6-5
J: TRBJ1-5
size: NA
D: NA
length: 13
CDR3: CASKQQDNQPQHF
DNA: TGTGCCAGCAAACAACAGGACAATCAGCCCCAGCATTTT

V: TRBV27
J: TRBJ2-1
size: few
D: TRBD1
length: 15
CDR3: CASSALRQGHNEQFF
DNA: TGTGCCAGCAGTGCCCTGAGACAGGGACACAATGAGCAGTTCTTC

V: TRBV5-1
J: TRBJ1-2
size: NA
D: NA
length: 15
CDR3: CASSLGDKVVGGYTF
DNA: TGCGCCAGCAGCTTGGGGGACAAGGTGGTAGGTGGCTACACCTTC

V: TRBV19
J: TRBJ1-5
size: NA
D: NA
length: 13
CDR3: CASSIGGVPPQHF
DNA: TGTGCCAGTAGTATAGGGGGAGTTCCGCCCCAGCATTTT

V: TRBV5-1
J: TRBJ1-3
size: NA
D: NA
length: 15
CDR3: CASRPTGTSGNTIYF
DNA: TGCGCCAGCAGACCCACAGGGACCTCTGGAAACACCATATATTTT

V: TRBV10-3
J: TRBJ2-2
size: NA
D: TRBD2
length: 15
CDR3: CAISVGGVGTGELFF
DNA: TGTGCCATCAGTGTGGGGGGGGTAGGCACCGGGGAGCTGTTTTTT

V: TRBV7-2
J: TRBJ2-6
size: once
D: NA
length: 16
CDR3: CASSNLSPGGANVLTF
DNA: TGTGCCAGCAGCAATCTATCTCCGGGGGGGGCCAACGTCCTGACTTTC

V: TRBV5-1
J: TRBJ1-4
size: once
D: NA
length: 14
CDR3: CASSLRLGGEKLFF
DNA: TGCGCCAGCAGCTTGAGGTTAGGCGGGGAAAAACTGTTTTTT

V: TRBV4-2
J: TRBJ1-5
size: NA
D: TRBD1
length: 16
CDR3: CASSQGTGDSNQPQHF
DNA: TGTGCCAGCAGCCAGGGGACAGGGGATAGCAATCAGCCCCAGCATTTT

V: TRBV6-6
J: TRBJ2-1
size: few
D: NA
length: 16
CDR3: CASRETALSSYNEQFF
DNA: TGTGCCAGCAGAGAGACAGCCCTGAGCTCCTACAATGAGCAGTTCTTC

V: TRBV9
J: TRBJ2-1
size: NA
D: NA
length: 16
CDR3: CASSVGGGRHYNEQFF
DNA: TGTGCCAGCAGCGTGGGCGGGGGCCGTCACTACAATGAGCAGTTCTTC

V: TRBV7-8
J: TRBJ1-2
size: NA
D: TRBD1
length: 20
CDR3: CASTFPGTGVRETLQYGYTF
DNA: TGTGCCAGCACGTTCCCCGGGACAGGGGTACGCGAAACTCTGCAGTATGGCTACACCTTC

V: TRBV12-3/TRBV12-4
J: TRBJ2-7
size: NA
D: NA
length: 12
CDR3: CASSFLPGEQYF
DNA: TGTGCCAGCAGTTTTTTACCGGGAGAGCAGTACTTC

V: TRBV6-1
J: TRBJ2-5
size: NA
D: TRBD2
length: 13
CDR3: CASSYRGGETQYF
DNA: TGTGCCAGCAGTTATCGGGGGGGGGAGACCCAGTACTTC

V: TRBV14
J: TRBJ2-7
size: NA
D: NA
length: 11
CDR3: CASSQLLEQYF
DNA: TGTGCCAGCAGCCAACTCTTGGAGCAGTACTTC

V: TRBV6-2/TRBV6-3
J: TRBJ2-1
size: NA
D: NA
length: 13
CDR3: CASSYGTINEQFF
DNA: TGTGCCAGCAGTTATGGCACAATCAATGAGCAGTTCTTC

V: TRBV12-3/TRBV12-4
J: TRBJ1-2
size: NA
D: TRBD1
length: 11
CDR3: CASSRTGLETF
DNA: TGTGCCAGCAGCAGGACAGGGCTCGAAACCTTC

V: TRBV11-2
J: TRBJ2-7
size: once
D: NA
length: 16
CDR3: CASRLAPGLSFNEQYF
DNA: TGTGCCAGCAGACTAGCCCCGGGACTCTCTTTCAACGAGCAGTACTTC

V: TRBV5-1
J: TRBJ1-5
size: NA
D: NA
length: 14
CDR3: CASSLGQSNQPQHF
DNA: TGCGCCAGCAGCTTGGGACAGAGCAATCAGCCCCAGCATTTT

V: TRBV3-1/TRBV3-2
J: TRBJ2-7
size: medium-sized
D: TRBD2
length: 17
CDR3: CASSQGANGGVVYEQYF
DNA: TGTGCCAGCAGCCAAGGAGCGAACGGGGGGGTGGTGTACGAGCAGTACTTC

V: TRBV6-2/TRBV6-3
J: TRBJ2-2
size: NA
D: NA
length: 13
CDR3: CASSHVNTGELFF
DNA: TGTGCCAGCAGTCATGTTAACACCGGGGAGCTGTTTTTT

V: TRBV5-4
J: TRBJ2-7
size: NA
D: NA
length: 14
CDR3: CASSPKTGRNEQYF
DNA: TGTGCCAGCAGCCCTAAGACAGGGAGGAACGAGCAGTACTTC

V: TRBV5-6
J: TRBJ1-6
size: once
D: TRBD1
length: 17
CDR3: CASSLGTGVGYNSPLHF
DNA: TGTGCCAGCAGCTTGGGGACAGGGGTTGGCTATAATTCACCCCTCCACTTT

V: TRBV6-2/TRBV6-3
J: TRBJ2-7
size: NA
D: NA
length: 16
CDR3: CASSYSRTTSSYEQYF
DNA: TGTGCCAGCAGTTACTCGAGAACTACCAGCTCCTACGAGCAGTACTTC

V: TRBV5-4
J: TRBJ2-2
size: NA
D: TRBD2
length: 15
CDR3: CASSKLAGEVGELFF
DNA: TGTGCCAGCAGCAAATTAGCGGGGGAAGTCGGGGAGCTGTTTTTT

V: TRBV30
J: TRBJ2-2
size: NA
D: TRBD2
length: 15
CDR3: CAWNARGGRTGELFF
DNA: TGTGCCTGGAACGCCCGGGGGGGACGCACCGGGGAGCTGTTTTTT

V: TRBV5-8
J: TRBJ1-1
size: NA
D: NA
length: 14
CDR3: CASSLTDMNTEAFF
DNA: TGTGCCAGCAGCTTGACCGACATGAACACTGAAGCTTTCTTT

V: TRBV29-1
J: TRBJ1-2
size: NA
D: NA
length: 13
CDR3: CSADRTANYGYTF
DNA: TGCAGCGCCGATAGGACAGCTAACTATGGCTACACCTTC

V: TRBV12-3/TRBV12-4
J: TRBJ2-3
size: NA
D: NA
length: 11
CDR3: CASSPGTTQYF
DNA: TGTGCCAGCAGTCCGGGGACAACGCAGTATTTT

V: TRBV5-1
J: TRBJ2-7
size: NA
D: NA
length: 14
CDR3: CASSLDRVNDEQYF
DNA: TGCGCCAGCAGCTTGGACAGGGTAAACGACGAGCAGTACTTC

V: TRBV2
J: TRBJ2-2
size: few
D: NA
length: 16
CDR3: CASSVAGAGSTGELFF
DNA: TGTGCCAGCAGTGTCGCAGGGGCCGGAAGCACCGGGGAGCTGTTTTTT

V: TRBV7-2
J: TRBJ2-7
size: NA
D: TRBD1
length: 15
CDR3: CASSLAGTGGYEQYF
DNA: TGTGCCAGCAGCTTAGCCGGGACAGGGGGCTACGAGCAGTACTTC

V: TRBV5-4
J: TRBJ1-3
size: NA
D: NA
length: 14
CDR3: CASSPTGSGNTIYF
DNA: TGTGCCAGCAGCCCGACAGGCTCTGGAAACACCATATATTTT

V: TRBV6-2/TRBV6-3
J: TRBJ1-2
size: few
D: NA
length: 14
CDR3: CASSYSKGDDGYTF
DNA: TGTGCCAGCAGTTACTCCAAGGGGGACGACGGCTACACCTTC

V: TRBV6-2/TRBV6-3
J: TRBJ1-3
size: NA
D: NA
length: 14
CDR3: CASSYLASGNTIYF
DNA: TGTGCCAGCAGTTACCTGGCCTCTGGAAACACCATATATTTT

V: TRBV3-1/TRBV3-2
J: TRBJ1-2
size: NA
D: NA
length: 14
CDR3: CASSQGTGSYGYTF
DNA: TGTGCCAGCAGCCAAGGAACAGGGTCCTATGGCTACACCTTC

V: TRBV6-5
J: TRBJ1-6
size: few
D: TRBD1
length: 14
CDR3: CASSRTGNNSPLHF
DNA: TGTGCCAGCAGCCGGACAGGGAATAATTCACCCCTCCACTTT

V: TRBV28
J: TRBJ2-5
size: NA
D: NA
length: 16
CDR3: CASAVPGAGAGETQYF
DNA: TGTGCCAGCGCCGTCCCCGGGGCGGGGGCGGGAGAGACCCAGTACTTC

V: TRBV7-8
J: TRBJ2-7
size: NA
D: TRBD1
length: 13
CDR3: CASSQRTGRSEDF
DNA: TGTGCCAGCAGCCAGCGGACAGGCCGCTCCGAGGACTTC

V: TRBV12-3/TRBV12-4
J: TRBJ1-5
size: NA
D: NA
length: 12
CDR3: CASSFRVGPQHF
DNA: TGTGCCAGCAGTTTCAGGGTTGGGCCCCAGCATTTT

V: TRBV11-2
J: TRBJ2-1
size: NA
D: TRBD1
length: 14
CDR3: CASSSGTGYSEQFF
DNA: TGTGCCAGCAGCTCCGGGACAGGGTATAGTGAGCAGTTCTTC

V: TRBV28
J: TRBJ1-5
size: NA
D: NA
length: 13
CDR3: CASSRRTARPQHF
DNA: TGTGCCAGCAGTAGGAGGACGGCGCGCCCCCAGCATTTT

V: TRBV21-1
J: TRBJ1-5
size: few
D: NA
length: 16
CDR3: CASSAREEASNQPQHF
DNA: TGTGCCAGCAGCGCCCGGGAGGAGGCGAGCAATCAGCCCCAGCATTTT

V: TRBV5-1
J: TRBJ1-1
size: NA
D: NA
length: 15
CDR3: CASSRERHFRTEAFF
DNA: TGCGCCAGCAGCCGAGAAAGACACTTCCGGACTGAAGCTTTCTTT

V: TRBV6-1
J: TRBJ1-1
size: NA
D: NA
length: 14
CDR3: CASSEGRDISEAFF
DNA: TGTGCCAGCAGTGAAGGCCGGGACATCTCTGAAGCTTTCTTT